This T cell receptor (beta chain) is from a study of blood T cell repertoires in COVID-19. Study at large: Researchers got acute and convalescent COVID-19 samples from the United States, Italy and Spain. T cells, B-cell-depleted T cells, or PBMCs supplied cDNA or gDNA.

Measured with immunoSEQ multiplex PCR; TCRdb has only the in-frame clones, and not every one. The data hold 210,000 or so clones, with about 80% observed a single time. Trimming pared 2 bases from V and 4 bases from J, leaving 7 bases between. The germline V gene has CDR1 ENHRY and CDR2 SYGVKD. This CDR3 is 13 amino acids long. During the 2 weeks before they entered the study, exposed participants had met someone with a PCR-confirmed or clinician-diagnosed COVID-19 case. This clone was counted a single time. The chain uses TRBV10-3 and TRBJ2-3; D possibly corresponds to TRBD1 (5 bases). The sequenced material came from PBMCs or T cells enriched from blood (not recorded which). This sequence originates from a woman between 45 and 65 years old who had been exposed to COVID-19. The CDR3 here is CAISEGRADTQYF. The CDR3 bases are TGTGCCATCAGTGAGGGCAGGGCAGATACGCAGTATTTT.